What follows describes a single T cell receptor (beta chain). A single count supports this clone. The specificity of this receptor is unknown. No base-level quality is on record; no much larger clone is a single base apart. The germline V gene encodes CDR1 SGHRS and CDR2 YFSETQ. From the cysteine up to the phenylalanine, the CDR3 has a length of 15 residues. The read is trimmed to its CDR3 DNA, 45 bases read in frame from base 1. V is trimmed back by 3 bases and J by 3 bases, and the junction contains 4 bases that no gene match accounts for. Per the publication, the time point label means: blood 2 weeks post-SBRT. The treatment or condition tag for this specimen amounts to: 15 Gy SBRT to primary tumor, nephrectomy 4 weeks later. To follow tumor-enriched clonotypes, serial peripheral blood was collected from radiation-treated patients at baseline and at 2 weeks and 4 weeks after SBRT. Renal cell carcinoma with clear cell pathology was present in all patients. The QIAamp DNA Blood Mini Kit (Qiagen) was used to prepare genomic DNA for TCR sequencing. The analyses included just those samples that passed every quality control check.

This entry comes from a study of radiation and T cells in renal cell carcinoma (dated by TCRdb to the early 2020s). Broadly, across the study: The samples were obtained from a clinical trial, where primary renal cell carcinomas were treated with 15 Gy stereotactic body radiation therapy and then removed by nephrectomy 4 weeks afterward. In total, roughly 52 samples, comprising 26 tumors and around 27 peripheral blood samples, were subjected to TCR beta sequencing. A total of 4 million to 5 million unique CDR3 nucleotide sequences, encoding around 2.7 million unique CDR3 amino acid sequences, were found across all 50 or so samples. Here is what the overall study found, with its caveats: With a single-armed trial design, the study had no way to address how radiation dose or scheduling affects the TCR repertoire. Because pretreatment tumor biopsies were not available, the study could not determine whether clonotypes were already present within the tumor at baseline. Changes in the blood repertoire were not tracked past 4 weeks after treatment. In blood, the top tumor clonotypes increased between baseline and 2 weeks post-radiation and then shrank by 4 weeks, which suggests that tumor-resident clones expanded only transiently.

Following the manufacturer's recommendations, the immunoSEQ kit was used to generate TCR beta libraries from genomic DNA. To prepare libraries, a first multiplex PCR with proprietary primers was run, followed by a second PCR that added unique barcodes, and a bead cleanup was done after each round. Each sample batch included a kit-provided positive control reaction and a negative control reaction. The final libraries underwent checking on an Agilent 4200 TapeStation D1000 ScreenTape, volumetric pooling, and quantification by qPCR. Sequencing ran on an Illumina NextSeq500 with a MidOutput 150-cycle cartridge, using 156 Read1 and 15 Index1 cycles with kit custom primers. The pooled library was loaded at around 1.1 pM with approximately 20% PhiX control spiked in. The paper's processing steps were these. The vendor-processed data were analyzed in R, and a clonotype was defined as all T cells that share the same CDR3 nucleotide sequence. In the clone abundance analyses, frequencies were normalized to the 10,000 most abundant clones in each sample. Before analysis, public T cell clones were removed, and these numbered fewer than six per sample on average. Tumor-enriched clonotypes and baseline blood-enriched clonotypes were defined as those with an abundance difference of at least 32-fold between compartments. A beta-binomial differential abundance model was used to identify clonotypes that were expanded or contracted between blood time points. The Baroni-Urbani and Buser coefficient was used to measure tumor-blood repertoire similarity, and groups were compared with two-tailed Wilcoxon tests in R. TCRdb carries this immuneACCESS record with in-frame sequences only. Its versions omit some clonotypes, under half of them owing to an unresolved V gene in the studies checked, with the rest unexplained. The D gene and trimming were derived from the DNA, and the V and J assignments and clone size from that table. The sample profile shows about 130,000 clones; about 81% of them were found once. Less than 2.5% of the sample rests with the top ten.

Material: blood, obtained from a patient whose treatment included radiotherapy and nephrectomy. The rearranged segments are TRBV5-1 and TRBJ1-3; 9 of the junction bases match TRBD1. The clonotype was recovered from an older woman with renal cell carcinoma. The DNA sequence reads TGCGCCAGCAGCTGGGGACAGGGTAATGGAAACACCATATATTTT. Translated, this gives CASSWGQGNGNTIYF.